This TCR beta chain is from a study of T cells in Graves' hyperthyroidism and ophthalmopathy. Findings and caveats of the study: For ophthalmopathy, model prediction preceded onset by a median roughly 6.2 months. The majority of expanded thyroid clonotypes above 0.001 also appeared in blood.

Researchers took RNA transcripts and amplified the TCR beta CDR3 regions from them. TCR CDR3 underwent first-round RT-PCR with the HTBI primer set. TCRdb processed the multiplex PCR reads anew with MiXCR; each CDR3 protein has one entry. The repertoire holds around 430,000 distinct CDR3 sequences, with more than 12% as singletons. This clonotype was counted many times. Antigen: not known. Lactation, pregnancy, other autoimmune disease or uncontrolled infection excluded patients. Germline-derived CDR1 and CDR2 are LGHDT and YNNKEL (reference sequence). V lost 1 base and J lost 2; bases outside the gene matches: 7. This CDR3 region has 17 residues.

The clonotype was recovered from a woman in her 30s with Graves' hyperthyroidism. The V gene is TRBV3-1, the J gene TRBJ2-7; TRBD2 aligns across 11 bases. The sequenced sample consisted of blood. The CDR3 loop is CASSQGRGLADTYEQYF. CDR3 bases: TGTGCCAGCAGCCAAGGGAGGGGACTAGCGGATACCTACGAGCAGTACTTC.